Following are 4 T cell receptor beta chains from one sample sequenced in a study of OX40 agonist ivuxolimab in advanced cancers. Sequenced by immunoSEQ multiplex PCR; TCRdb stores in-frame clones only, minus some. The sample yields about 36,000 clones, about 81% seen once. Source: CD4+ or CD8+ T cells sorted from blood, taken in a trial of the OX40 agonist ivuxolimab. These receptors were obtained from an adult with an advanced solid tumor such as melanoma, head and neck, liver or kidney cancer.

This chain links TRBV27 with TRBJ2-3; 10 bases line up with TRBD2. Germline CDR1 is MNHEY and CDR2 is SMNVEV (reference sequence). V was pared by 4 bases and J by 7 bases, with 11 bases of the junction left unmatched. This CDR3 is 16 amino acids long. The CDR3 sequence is CASSSPQREGRYTQYF. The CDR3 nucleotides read TGTGCCAGCAGTTCCCCCCAGCGGGAGGGTCGATATACGCAGTATTTT.

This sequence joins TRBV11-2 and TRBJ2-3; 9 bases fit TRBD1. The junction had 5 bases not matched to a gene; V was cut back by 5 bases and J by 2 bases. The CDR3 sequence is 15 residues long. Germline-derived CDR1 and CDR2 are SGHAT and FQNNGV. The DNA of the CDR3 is TGTGCCAGCAGCACAGGACAGGGGCCCACAGATACGCAGTATTTT. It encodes CASSTGQGPTDTQYF.

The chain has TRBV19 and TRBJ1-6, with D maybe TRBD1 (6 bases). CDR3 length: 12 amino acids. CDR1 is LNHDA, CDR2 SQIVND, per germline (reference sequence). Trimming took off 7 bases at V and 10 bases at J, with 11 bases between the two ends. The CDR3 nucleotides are TGTGCCAGTACCAGGGGACGGTCACCCCTCCACTTT. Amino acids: CASTRGRSPLHF.

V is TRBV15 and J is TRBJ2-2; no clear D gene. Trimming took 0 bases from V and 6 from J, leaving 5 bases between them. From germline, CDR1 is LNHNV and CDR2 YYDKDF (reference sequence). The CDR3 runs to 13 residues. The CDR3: CATSRDKAGELFF. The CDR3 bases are TGTGCCACCAGCAGAGATAAGGCCGGGGAGCTGTTTTTT.